Sequencing of this TCR beta chain was carried out in a study of blood T cell repertoires in COVID-19. Study-level information: Some COVID-19 samples were acute and others convalescent; all came from the United States, Italy and Spain.

CDR1 is MDHEN, CDR2 SYDVKM, per germline. Trimming took 1 base from V and 0 from J; bases not matched to a gene: 1. The CDR3 runs 16 residues. Profiling relied on immunoSEQ multiplex PCR, and the TCRdb table lists in-frame clones only, not all of them. Among about 320,000 clones listed, 75% to 90% were seen once. The source of this sequence is a man between 60 and 70 years old who had recovered from COVID-19. The rearrangement joins TRBV28 to TRBJ2-2; 8 positions agree with TRBD1. Sequenced material: PBMCs or T cells enriched from blood (not recorded which). The CDR3 loop reads CASSLLQGANTGELFF. The CDR3 DNA sequence: TGTGCCAGCAGTTTATTACAGGGGGCGAACACCGGGGAGCTGTTTTTT.